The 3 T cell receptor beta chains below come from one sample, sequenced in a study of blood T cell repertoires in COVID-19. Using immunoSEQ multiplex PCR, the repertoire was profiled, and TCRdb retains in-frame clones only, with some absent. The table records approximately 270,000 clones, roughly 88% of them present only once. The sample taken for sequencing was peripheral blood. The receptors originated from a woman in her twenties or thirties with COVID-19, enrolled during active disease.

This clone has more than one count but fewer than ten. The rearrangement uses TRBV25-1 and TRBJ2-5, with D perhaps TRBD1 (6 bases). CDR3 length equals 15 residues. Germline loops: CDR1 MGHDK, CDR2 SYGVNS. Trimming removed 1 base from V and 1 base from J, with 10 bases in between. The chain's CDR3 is CASSESGDTQETQYF. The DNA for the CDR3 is TGTGCCAGCAGTGAATCAGGGGACACCCAAGAGACCCAGTACTTC.

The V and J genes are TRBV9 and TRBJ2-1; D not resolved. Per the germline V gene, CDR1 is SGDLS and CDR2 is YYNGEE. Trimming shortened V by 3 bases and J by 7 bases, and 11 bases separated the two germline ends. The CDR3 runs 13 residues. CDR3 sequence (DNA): TGTGCCAGCAGCGCTCTAGTTTTTAATGAGCAGTTCTTC. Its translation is CASSALVFNEQFF.

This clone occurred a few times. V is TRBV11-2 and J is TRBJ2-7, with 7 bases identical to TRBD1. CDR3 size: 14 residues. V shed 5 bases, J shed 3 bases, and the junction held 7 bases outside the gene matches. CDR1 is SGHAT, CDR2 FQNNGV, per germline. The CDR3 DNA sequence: TGTGCCAGCAGCCGACAGGGTAGTCTCTACGAGCAGTACTTC. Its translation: CASSRQGSLYEQYF.